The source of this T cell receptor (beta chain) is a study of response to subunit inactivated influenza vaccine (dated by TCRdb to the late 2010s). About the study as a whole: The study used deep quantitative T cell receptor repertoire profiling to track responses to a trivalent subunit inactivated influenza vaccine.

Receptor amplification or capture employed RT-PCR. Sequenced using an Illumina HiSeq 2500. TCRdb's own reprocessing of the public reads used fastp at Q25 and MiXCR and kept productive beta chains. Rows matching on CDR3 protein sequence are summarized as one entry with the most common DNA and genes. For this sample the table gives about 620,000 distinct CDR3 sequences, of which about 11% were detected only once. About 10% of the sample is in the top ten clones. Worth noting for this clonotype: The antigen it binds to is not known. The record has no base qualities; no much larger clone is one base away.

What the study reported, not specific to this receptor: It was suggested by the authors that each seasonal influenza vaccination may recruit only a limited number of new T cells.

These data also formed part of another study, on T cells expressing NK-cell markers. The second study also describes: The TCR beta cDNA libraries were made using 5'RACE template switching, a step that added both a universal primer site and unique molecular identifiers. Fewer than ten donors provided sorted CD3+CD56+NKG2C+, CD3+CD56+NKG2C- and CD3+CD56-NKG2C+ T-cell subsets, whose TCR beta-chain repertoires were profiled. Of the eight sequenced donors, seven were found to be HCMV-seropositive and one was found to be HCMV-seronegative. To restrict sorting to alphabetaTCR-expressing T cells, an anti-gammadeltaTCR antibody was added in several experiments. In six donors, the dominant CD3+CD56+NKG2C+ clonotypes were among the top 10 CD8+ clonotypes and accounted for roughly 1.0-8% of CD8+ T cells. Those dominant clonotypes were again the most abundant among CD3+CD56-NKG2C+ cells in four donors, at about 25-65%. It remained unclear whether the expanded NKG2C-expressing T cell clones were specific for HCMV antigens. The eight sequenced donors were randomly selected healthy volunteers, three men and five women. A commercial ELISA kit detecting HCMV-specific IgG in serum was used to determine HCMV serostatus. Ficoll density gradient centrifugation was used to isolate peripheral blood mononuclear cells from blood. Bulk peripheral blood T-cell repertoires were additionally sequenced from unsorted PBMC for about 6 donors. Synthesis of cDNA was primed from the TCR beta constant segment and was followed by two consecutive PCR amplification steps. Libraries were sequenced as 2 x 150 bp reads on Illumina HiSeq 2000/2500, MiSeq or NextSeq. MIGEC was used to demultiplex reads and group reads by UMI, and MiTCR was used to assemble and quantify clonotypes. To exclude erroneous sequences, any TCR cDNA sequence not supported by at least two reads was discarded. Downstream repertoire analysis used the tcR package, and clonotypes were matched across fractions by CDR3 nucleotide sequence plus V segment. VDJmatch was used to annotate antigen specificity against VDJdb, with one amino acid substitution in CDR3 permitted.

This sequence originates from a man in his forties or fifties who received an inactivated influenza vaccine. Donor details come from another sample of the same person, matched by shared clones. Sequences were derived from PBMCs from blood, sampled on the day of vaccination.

The CDR3 protein is CAISESGIGEGVDEQYF. The nucleotides are TGTGCCATCAGTGAGTCGGGGATTGGTGAAGGTGTAGACGAGCAGTACTTC. This sequence uses TRBV10-3 and TRBJ2-7; the D segment cannot be called with confidence. The CDR3 measures 17 amino acids from cysteine to phenylalanine. Just CDR3 DNA is preserved here, 51 bases in frame from base 1. For CDR1 and CDR2, the germline V gene lists ENHRY and SYGVKD. At the junction V is shortened by 0 bases and J by 5 bases, with 20 bases in between.